These 17 T cell receptor beta chains were all obtained from the same sample, sequenced in a study of cytomegalovirus exposure and HLA in healthy donors. The PCR ran on 60 Vbeta and 13 Jbeta primers. TCRdb's copy holds only in-frame clones and misses some; the assay was immunoSEQ multiplex PCR. The data hold under 100,000 clones, with over 60% observed a single time. Sequenced: PBMCs. These receptors all come from a man between 35 and 55 years old in good health and CMV-seronegative.

The chain recombines TRBV18 with TRBJ1-2; 10 bases map to TRBD1. V was clipped by 5 bases and J by 7 bases; unmatched bases: 13. From germline, CDR1 is KGHSH and CDR2 LQKENI. This CDR3 comprises 16 residues. Written as DNA, the CDR3 is TGTGCCAGCTCAACCGGGACAGGGGAGGTAGCAATTGGCTACACCTTC. Encoded protein: CASSTGTGEVAIGYTF.

The chain recombines TRBV7-2 with TRBJ2-7; possible D gene TRBD1, 6 bases. Trimming removed 3 bases at V and 2 bases at J, with 8 bases between. The length of the CDR3 is 13 residues. Germline assignment: CDR1 SGHTA and CDR2 FQGNSA. In nucleotides, the CDR3 is TGTGCCAGCAGCTTCGGGACAACCTACGAGCAGTACTTC. Protein product: CASSFGTTYEQYF.

This chain joins TRBV5-1 and TRBJ2-3; D might be TRBD1 (7 bases). The germline gives CDR1 SGHRS, CDR2 YFSETQ. V was clipped by 3 bases and J by 5 bases, with 16 bases between them. There are 15 residues in the CDR3. CDR3 loop: CASSWRRQGGDTQYF. The CDR3, as DNA: TGCGCCAGCAGCTGGCGCCGACAGGGAGGAGATACGCAGTATTTT.

This sequence joins TRBV27 and TRBJ2-1; 8 nucleotides line up with TRBD1. The CDR3 is 16 residues long. The ends lost 3 bases at V and 3 bases at J; junction bases unmatched: 7. The germline V gene encodes CDR1 MNHEY and CDR2 SMNVEV (reference sequence). The CDR3 spells CASSLLGQGGYNEQFF. In nucleotides, the CDR3 is TGTGCCAGCAGTTTGCTTGGACAGGGAGGCTACAATGAGCAGTTCTTC.

In this sample, this clone is medium-sized. The gene calls are TRBV5-6 and TRBJ1-2, with D perhaps TRBD1 (5 bases). This CDR3 is 15 amino acids long. Germline-derived CDR1 and CDR2 are SGHDT and YYEEEE. V shed 4 bases and J shed 0 bases, with 13 bases lying between them. CDR3 in DNA: TGTGCCAGCAGCCCGGACACAGCGACTAACTATGGCTACACCTTC. This translates into CASSPDTATNYGYTF.

The rearrangement uses TRBV2 and TRBJ2-7; tentative D call: TRBD2 (6 bases). Trimming took off 5 bases at V and 3 bases at J, with 23 bases between the two ends. Germline loops: CDR1 SNHLY, CDR2 FYNNEI. The length of the CDR3 is 17 residues. The CDR3 DNA reads as TGTGCCAGCAGTCCTCCGGGACTCATGCCTTCCCTCTACGAGCAGTACTTC. It yields the protein CASSPPGLMPSLYEQYF.

The rearrangement links TRBV7-2 to TRBJ2-5; TRBD2 matches at 14 bases. The length of the CDR3 is 14 residues. J was trimmed by 13 bases and V by 7 bases; bases with no gene match: 11. Germline values: CDR1 SGHTA, CDR2 FQGNSA. The CDR3 sequence is CASTPGLAGVVRYF. CDR3 sequence (DNA): TGTGCCAGCACACCGGGACTAGCGGGGGTTGTTCGGTACTTC.

V gene TRBV12-5 combines with J gene TRBJ1-1; D may be TRBD1 (5 bases). CDR3 size: 13 residues. V was clipped by 2 bases and J by 1 base, with 5 bases between them. From germline, CDR1 is LGHNT and CDR2 FRNRAP. CDR3 residues: CASGLRGNTEAFF. Here the CDR3 DNA reads TGTGCTAGTGGTTTGAGGGGGAACACTGAAGCTTTCTTT.

V is TRBV7-6 and J is TRBJ1-6; perhaps TRBD1 as D (5 bases). Trimming stripped 1 base from V and 8 bases from J, with 12 bases between. The CDR3 is made up of 15 amino acids. CDR1 is SGHVS and CDR2 is FNYEAQ in the germline V gene. The CDR3 bases are TGTGCCAGCAGCTTAGTGGCAGGGCTGGATTCACCCCTCCACTTT. This sequence encodes CASSLVAGLDSPLHF.

The V gene is TRBV2, the J gene TRBJ1-5; D not certain. V lost 5 bases, J lost 6 bases, and 5 bases lay in between. CDR1 and CDR2 from the germline V gene are SNHLY and FYNNEI. The CDR3 extends over 11 amino acids. CDR3 loop: CASSLGQPQHF. DNA of the CDR3: TGTGCCAGCAGTCTAGGTCAGCCCCAGCATTTT. The full variable domain, rest sourced from reference TRBV2 and TRBJ1-5, is EPEVTQTPSHQVTQMGQEVILRCVPISNHLYFYWYRQILGQKVEFLVSFYNNEISEKSEIFDDQFSVERPDGSNFTLKIRSTKLEDSAMYFCASSLGQPQHFGDGTRLSIL.

CDR3 sequence: CASSDPGQDSEKLFF. DNA of the CDR3: TGTGCCAGCAGTGACCCGGGACAGGATAGTGAAAAACTGTTTTTT. This chain uses TRBV6-4 with TRBJ1-4, with 8 nucleotides matching TRBD1. Germline CDR1 and CDR2: MRHNA and SNTAGT. V lost 2 bases, J lost 7 bases, and 6 bases stayed unmatched. The length of the CDR3 is 15 residues.

This clone was counted only a few times. The CDR3 is CASSKTGGPGTGELFF. The CDR3, as DNA: TGTGCCAGCAGCAAAACAGGGGGCCCTGGCACCGGGGAGCTGTTTTTT. The rearrangement joins TRBV7-3 to TRBJ2-2; 9 nucleotides align to TRBD1. The CDR3 spans 16 residues. V trimming: 5 bases; J trimming: 4 bases; junction bases outside the gene matches: 8. CDR1 and CDR2 (germline): SGHTA, FQGTGA. The entire variable domain, with the rest obtained from reference TRBV7-3 and TRBJ2-2, is as follows: GAGVSQTPSNKVTEKGKYVELRCDPISGHTALYWYRQSLGQGPEFLIYFQGTGAADDSGLPNDRFFAVRPEGSVSTLKIQRTERGDSAVYLCASSKTGGPGTGELFFGEGSRLTVL.

The chain's CDR3 is CASKEDTNTEAFF. The CDR3 region has the DNA TGTGCCAGCAAAGAAGACACGAACACTGAAGCTTTCTTT. The genes are TRBV6-4 and TRBJ1-1, with no clear D. CDR3 size: 13 residues. Germline V CDR1 and CDR2: MRHNA, SNTAGT. With 7 bases removed from V and 1 base from J, the gap between germline ends came to 10 bases.

The chain joins TRBV6-5 to TRBJ1-4, with TRBD1 as a possible D gene (5 bases). The germline CDR1 and CDR2 sequences are MNHEY and SVGAGI. The V gene lost 5 bases and the J gene lost 6 bases, with 16 bases spanning the gap. The CDR3 spans 15 residues. DNA of the CDR3: TGTGCCAGCAGTGGCTGGGGGGGAGAAGATGAAAAACTGTTTTTT. Translated, it gives CASSGWGGEDEKLFF.

The chain is built from TRBV30 and TRBJ1-5; D gene uncertain. The CDR3 runs 14 residues. V lost 5 bases, J lost 1 base, and 12 bases lay in between. Germline lookup yields CDR1 GTSNPN and CDR2 SVGIG (reference sequence). The CDR3 spells CAWGRISSNQPQHF. In DNA form, the CDR3 reads TGTGCCTGGGGGAGAATTTCAAGCAATCAGCCCCAGCATTTT.

V is TRBV29-1 and J is TRBJ1-1, with D unclear. Germline assignment: CDR1 SQVTM and CDR2 ANQGSEA. This CDR3 region has 13 residues. V lost 8 bases, J lost 6 bases, and 19 bases lay in between. The CDR3 reads CSLSGRLRAEAFF. The CDR3 DNA sequence: TGCAGCCTATCTGGGAGGCTGAGGGCTGAAGCTTTCTTT.

V gene TRBV6-1 combines with J gene TRBJ1-2; no definite D call. V dropped 11 bases and J dropped 0 bases, with 16 bases sitting between them. The CDR3 has 14 residues. Germline V gene sequence: CDR1 MNHNS, CDR2 SASEGT. CDR3 region: CAAAPSGPNYGYTF. CDR3 nucleotide sequence: TGTGCCGCCGCACCTTCAGGTCCTAACTATGGCTACACCTTC.